A single sample is the source of the 11 T cell receptor beta chains below, sequenced in a study of PD-L1 blockade in urothelial cancer. Assay used: immunoSEQ multiplex PCR; TCRdb lists only in-frame clones, some missing. The repertoire holds 30,000 to 40,000 clones, with roughly 87% as singletons. The sample here was PBMCs, taken around atezolizumab (anti-PD-L1) treatment. Receptor source: a man in his 70s with urothelial cancer.

This sequence joins TRBV9 and TRBJ2-7, with TRBD2 matching 12 bases. Trimming cost V 2 bases and J 2 bases; bases outside gene matches: 2. The CDR3 has 15 residues. In germline, CDR1 is SGDLS, CDR2 YYNGEE. The CDR3 DNA follows: TGTGCCAGCAGCGTCGCTAGCGGGGGGGCCTACGAGCAGTACTTC. The encoded protein is CASSVASGGAYEQYF.

The V call is TRBV5-6, the J call TRBJ2-6; tentatively, D is TRBD2 (7 bases). The CDR3 extends over 18 amino acids. Trimming pared 4 bases from V and 2 bases from J, leaving 19 bases between. From germline, CDR1 is SGHDT and CDR2 YYEEEE. The CDR3 DNA is TGTGCCAGCAGCAAACCTTCCGGGGGGCTAGCTGGGGCCAACGTCCTGACTTTC. Its protein product is CASSKPSGGLAGANVLTF. Complete variable domain (other parts from reference TRBV5-6 and TRBJ2-6): DAGVTQSPTHLIKTRGQQVTLRCSPKSGHDTVSWYQQALGQGPQFIFQYYEEEERQRGNFPDRFSGHQFPNYSSELNVNALLLGDSALYLCASSKPSGGLAGANVLTFGAGSRLTVL.

The V call is TRBV6-6, the J call TRBJ1-3; D possibly corresponds to TRBD1 (6 bases). Between the trimmed V and J ends, which lost 0 bases and 2 bases, there was a span of 11 bases. The germline V gene encodes CDR1 MNHNY and CDR2 SVGAGI (reference sequence). This CDR3 comprises 16 residues. The CDR3 region has the DNA TGTGCCAGCAGTTACTCCCCGACAGGTCCTGGAAACACCATATATTTT. It encodes CASSYSPTGPGNTIYF.

This clone was detected a few times. The rearrangement joins TRBV5-1 to TRBJ2-2, with TRBD2 matching over 8 bases. Per germline, CDR1 SGHRS and CDR2 YFSETQ. The junction had 6 bases not matched to a gene; V was cut back by 3 bases and J by 5 bases. This CDR3 contains 15 residues. CDR3 residues: CASSYSGMDTGELFF. In DNA, the CDR3 is TGCGCCAGCAGCTATAGCGGGATGGATACCGGGGAGCTGTTTTTT. The whole variable domain, remainder taken from reference TRBV5-1 and TRBJ2-2, is KAGVTQTPRYLIKTRGQQVTLSCSPISGHRSVSWYQQTPGQGLQFLFEYFSETQRNKGNFPGRFSGRQFSNSRSEMNVSTLELGDSALYLCASSYSGMDTGELFFGEGSRLTVL.

The chain carries TRBV25-1 and TRBJ1-4; perhaps TRBD1 as D (6 bases). The CDR3 totals 17 residues. V was trimmed by 3 bases and J by 0 bases, leaving 14 bases between them. Germline V lookup: CDR1 MGHDK, CDR2 SYGVNS. The CDR3 here is CASSDSLGGATNEKLFF. DNA for the CDR3: TGTGCCAGCAGTGACTCGCTAGGGGGTGCAACTAATGAAAAACTGTTTTTT.

The chain links TRBV29-1 to TRBJ2-3; 15 bases map to TRBD2. The CDR3 length is 18 residues. Germline-derived CDR1 and CDR2 are SQVTM and ANQGSEA. The V and J ends lost 1 base and 3 bases, in that order; junction bases with no gene match: 8. CDR3 bases: TGCAGCGTTGAAGGGGTGGGACTAGCGGGAGGTCGTACAGATACGCAGTATTTT. Translated, it gives CSVEGVGLAGGRTDTQYF.

The genes are TRBV7-9 and TRBJ2-5, with TRBD2 as a possible D gene (5 bases). This CDR3 has 14 amino acids. V lost 3 bases, J lost 5 bases, and 13 bases lay in between. CDR1 and CDR2 from the germline V gene are SEHNR and FQNEAQ (reference sequence). The CDR3 protein is CASSFGGEAETQYF. CDR3 DNA sequence: TGTGCCAGCAGCTTTGGAGGCGAGGCGGAGACCCAGTACTTC.

The CDR3 nucleotides are TGTGCCAGCAGCTTAGCCCTACTAGGGTACCAAGAGACCCAGTACTTC. Translation: CASSLALLGYQETQYF. The chain couples TRBV7-2 to TRBJ2-5; D might be TRBD2 (5 bases). Trimming took off 0 bases at V and 0 bases at J, with 11 bases between the two ends. The CDR3 spans 16 residues. Germline V CDR1 and CDR2: SGHTA, FQGNSA.

The genes are TRBV6-1 and TRBJ2-1; 7 bases map to TRBD2. Trimming took 0 bases from V and 15 from J; bases not matched to a gene: 5. This CDR3 comprises 12 residues. Germline V lookup: CDR1 MNHNS, CDR2 SASEGT. CDR3 bases: TGTGCCAGCAGTGAAGCGCGAGGGAGGGGGTTCTTC. Translated, it gives CASSEARGRGFF.

The chain combines TRBV7-6 with TRBJ2-3; 15 nucleotides agree with TRBD2. The CDR3 consists of 18 residues. After removal of 0 bases from V and 3 bases from J, the junction contained 4 bases not matched to a gene. Germline V CDR1 and CDR2: SGHVS, FNYEAQ. The CDR3 bases are TGTGCCAGCAGCTTAGCAGGACTAGCGGGGGGGCAGACAGATACGCAGTATTTT. The encoded protein is CASSLAGLAGGQTDTQYF. The full variable domain, in which reference TRBV7-6 and TRBJ2-3 provide the parts outside the CDR3, is GAGVSQSPRYKVTKRGQDVALRCDPISGHVSLYWYRQALGQGPEFLTYFNYEAQQDKSGLPNDRFSAERPEGSISTLTIQRTEQRDSAMYRCASSLAGLAGGQTDTQYFGPGTRLTVL.

The J gene is TRBJ1-1, the V gene TRBV11-2; D not certain. V gave up 4 bases and J gave up 6 bases, with 15 bases separating them. This CDR3 contains 14 residues. Germline CDR1 reads SGHAT; CDR2 reads FQNNGV. The CDR3, as DNA: TGTGCCAGCAGCTCCCTGACCAGGCGGGCTGAAGCTTTCTTT. Amino acids: CASSSLTRRAEAFF.